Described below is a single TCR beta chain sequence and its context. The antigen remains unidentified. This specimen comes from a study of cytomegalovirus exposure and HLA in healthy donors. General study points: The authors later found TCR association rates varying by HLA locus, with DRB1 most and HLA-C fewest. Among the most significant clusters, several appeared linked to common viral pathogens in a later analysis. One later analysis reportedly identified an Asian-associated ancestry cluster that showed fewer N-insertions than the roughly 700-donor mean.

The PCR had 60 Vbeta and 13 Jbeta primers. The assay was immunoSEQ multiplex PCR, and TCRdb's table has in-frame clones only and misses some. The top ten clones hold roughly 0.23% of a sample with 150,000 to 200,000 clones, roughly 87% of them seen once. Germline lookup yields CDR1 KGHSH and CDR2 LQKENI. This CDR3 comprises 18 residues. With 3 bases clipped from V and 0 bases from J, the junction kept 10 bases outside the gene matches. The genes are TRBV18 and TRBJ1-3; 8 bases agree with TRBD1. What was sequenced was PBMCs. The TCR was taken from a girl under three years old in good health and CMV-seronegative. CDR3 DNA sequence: TGTGCCAGCTCACCCCCGGGACAGGCCACTCGCTCTGGAAACACCATATATTTT. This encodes CASSPPGQATRSGNTIYF.